These T cell receptor beta chains were read from a single sample in a study of blood T cell repertoires in COVID-19. Produced via immunoSEQ multiplex PCR; TCRdb's table is partial and in-frame only. Here the sample spans 200,000 or so clones, roughly nine tenths being singletons. The sequenced sample was peripheral blood. Every receptor here comes from a man between 65 and 80 years old with active or convalescent COVID-19. Each CDR3 is given with its conserved first and last residue. The D gene is left open where the match is weak. Some rows have no size entry. The others give once, few or many, or a class for an expanded clone.

V gene: TRBV5-1
clone size: -
D gene: TRBD1
J gene: TRBJ1-2
CDR3 DNA: TGCGCCAGCAGCACCCGGACAGGAAACTTC
CDR3 protein: CASSTRTGNF

V gene: TRBV2
clone size: -
D gene: -
J gene: TRBJ1-5
CDR3 DNA: TGTGCCAGCAGATACAGGATCGGGAGCAATCAGCCCCAGCATTTT
CDR3 protein: CASRYRIGSNQPQHF

V gene: TRBV10-1
clone size: -
D gene: -
J gene: TRBJ1-1
CDR3 DNA: TGCGCCAGCAGCAGGGACATCTCGAACCCTGAAGCTTTCTTT
CDR3 protein: CASSRDISNPEAFF

V gene: TRBV7-9
clone size: -
D gene: TRBD1
J gene: TRBJ1-6
CDR3 DNA: TGTGCCAGCAGCTTGGACAGGGAAGGTTATAATTCACCCCTCCACTTT
CDR3 protein: CASSLDREGYNSPLHF

V gene: TRBV6-2/TRBV6-3
clone size: -
D gene: -
J gene: TRBJ2-7
CDR3 DNA: TGTGCCAGCAGTTACGGGCAGGGTCGGCACGAGCAGTACTTC
CDR3 protein: CASSYGQGRHEQYF

V gene: TRBV11-3
clone size: -
D gene: TRBD2
J gene: TRBJ2-7
CDR3 DNA: TGTGCCAGCAGCCCGGGGGGCTACGAGCAGTACTTC
CDR3 protein: CASSPGGYEQYF

V gene: TRBV6-6
clone size: -
D gene: TRBD1
J gene: TRBJ2-5
CDR3 DNA: TGTGCCAGCAGTCTTGGGACAGGCCCAAGGGGGGAGACCCAGTACTTC
CDR3 protein: CASSLGTGPRGETQYF

V gene: TRBV5-1
clone size: once
D gene: -
J gene: TRBJ2-2
CDR3 DNA: TGCGCCAGCAGCCACCTCGGGAACACCGGGGAGCTGTTTTTT
CDR3 protein: CASSHLGNTGELFF

V gene: TRBV5-1
clone size: -
D gene: -
J gene: TRBJ2-3
CDR3 DNA: TGCGCCAGCAGTAAGGGGGACACAGATACGCAGTATTTT
CDR3 protein: CASSKGDTDTQYF

V gene: TRBV6-5
clone size: -
D gene: -
J gene: TRBJ1-1
CDR3 DNA: TGTCCCTCCCCGGGGGACACTGAAGCTTTCTTT
CDR3 protein: CPSPGDTEAFF

V gene: TRBV20-1
clone size: -
D gene: -
J gene: TRBJ2-7
CDR3 DNA: TGCAGTGCTAGTCCGACGGGCGAGCAGTACTTC
CDR3 protein: CSASPTGEQYF

V gene: TRBV28
clone size: -
D gene: TRBD2
J gene: TRBJ2-7
CDR3 DNA: TGTGCCAGTTTACTAGCGGGATCTGGCGAGCAGTACTTC
CDR3 protein: CASLLAGSGEQYF

V gene: TRBV9
clone size: -
D gene: TRBD2
J gene: TRBJ2-7
CDR3 DNA: TGTGCCAGCAGCGCGTGGGGGGGGTCCTCCTACGAGCAGTACTTC
CDR3 protein: CASSAWGGSSYEQYF

V gene: TRBV24-1
clone size: -
D gene: TRBD1
J gene: TRBJ2-3
CDR3 DNA: TGTGCCACCAGTGGGGGACAGGGCACAGATACGCAGTATTTT
CDR3 protein: CATSGGQGTDTQYF

V gene: TRBV9
clone size: -
D gene: -
J gene: TRBJ1-1
CDR3 DNA: TGTGCCAGCAGCCAAGGGGGTCCGGTCACTGAAGCTTTCTTT
CDR3 protein: CASSQGGPVTEAFF

V gene: TRBV28
clone size: -
D gene: TRBD1
J gene: TRBJ2-2
CDR3 DNA: TGTGCCAGCAGTTTATTCCACCAGGGGGCGAACACCGGGGAGCTGTTTTTT
CDR3 protein: CASSLFHQGANTGELFF

V gene: TRBV12-3/TRBV12-4
clone size: -
D gene: TRBD1
J gene: TRBJ2-1
CDR3 DNA: TGTGCCAGCAGTCCCAGACAGGGTGGTGAGCAGTTCTTC
CDR3 protein: CASSPRQGGEQFF

V gene: TRBV21-1
clone size: -
D gene: -
J gene: TRBJ1-5
CDR3 DNA: TGTGCCAGCAGCAAAGGACAGGGGGATCAGCCCCAGCATTTT
CDR3 protein: CASSKGQGDQPQHF

V gene: TRBV6-2/TRBV6-3
clone size: -
D gene: -
J gene: TRBJ1-1
CDR3 DNA: TGTGCCAGCAGTTATTTGCAGATGAACACTGAAGCTTTCTTT
CDR3 protein: CASSYLQMNTEAFF

V gene: TRBV10-3
clone size: -
D gene: -
J gene: TRBJ2-7
CDR3 DNA: TGTGCCATCAGTGATCTGTACGAGCAGTACTTC
CDR3 protein: CAISDLYEQYF

V gene: TRBV24-1
clone size: -
D gene: TRBD2
J gene: TRBJ2-7
CDR3 DNA: TGTGCCACCAGTGATAGCGGGGGCTACGAGCAGTACTTC
CDR3 protein: CATSDSGGYEQYF

V gene: TRBV28
clone size: -
D gene: TRBD1
J gene: TRBJ1-6
CDR3 DNA: TGTGCCAGCAACCTAGACAGGGGTGGGAATTCACCCCTCCACTTT
CDR3 protein: CASNLDRGGNSPLHF

V gene: TRBV10-3
clone size: -
D gene: TRBD2
J gene: TRBJ2-3
CDR3 DNA: TGTGCCATCAGTGTGTTGGCGGGGGGGGCGTCAGATACGCAGTATTTT
CDR3 protein: CAISVLAGGASDTQYF

V gene: TRBV10-3
clone size: -
D gene: -
J gene: TRBJ2-6
CDR3 DNA: TGTGCCATCAGTGCCCAGGGATCCTCTGGGGCCAACGTCCTGACTTTC
CDR3 protein: CAISAQGSSGANVLTF

V gene: TRBV10-3
clone size: -
D gene: -
J gene: TRBJ1-2
CDR3 DNA: TGTGCCATATCCGGGGCGACAGGCGGCTTAGATGGCTACACCTTC
CDR3 protein: CAISGATGGLDGYTF

V gene: TRBV25-1
clone size: -
D gene: TRBD1
J gene: TRBJ1-6
CDR3 DNA: TGTGCCACCGGGACAGTCGGGTCACCCCTCCACTTT
CDR3 protein: CATGTVGSPLHF

V gene: TRBV6-2/TRBV6-3
clone size: -
D gene: TRBD2
J gene: TRBJ2-1
CDR3 DNA: TGTGCCAGCAGTTACAGACTAGCGGGCTACAATGAGCAGTTCTTC
CDR3 protein: CASSYRLAGYNEQFF

V gene: TRBV5-5
clone size: once
D gene: -
J gene: TRBJ1-5
CDR3 DNA: TGTGCCAGCAGCTTAATGGTTACGGGGGAGCCCCAGCATTTT
CDR3 protein: CASSLMVTGEPQHF

V gene: TRBV14
clone size: -
D gene: -
J gene: TRBJ2-3
CDR3 DNA: TGTGCCAGCAGCCAAGTAGGCAGGGTCACAGATACGCAGTATTTT
CDR3 protein: CASSQVGRVTDTQYF

V gene: TRBV5-4
clone size: -
D gene: TRBD1
J gene: TRBJ2-7
CDR3 DNA: TGTGCCAGCAGCTTAGGTACAGGGGGCTCCTACGAGCAGTACTTC
CDR3 protein: CASSLGTGGSYEQYF

V gene: TRBV5-6
clone size: -
D gene: TRBD1
J gene: TRBJ1-2
CDR3 DNA: TGTGCCAGCAGCTTGCCAGTTCTGGACAGGGGTAACTATGGCTACACCTTC
CDR3 protein: CASSLPVLDRGNYGYTF

V gene: TRBV6-2/TRBV6-3
clone size: -
D gene: TRBD1
J gene: TRBJ2-7
CDR3 DNA: TGTGCCAGCAGTCCCTCTTGGGACAGTCCCTCCTACGAGCAGTACTTC
CDR3 protein: CASSPSWDSPSYEQYF

V gene: TRBV19
clone size: -
D gene: TRBD1
J gene: TRBJ1-5
CDR3 DNA: TGTGCCAGTAGTATCAGGGGGCTTAATCAGCCCCAGCATTTT
CDR3 protein: CASSIRGLNQPQHF

V gene: TRBV24-1
clone size: -
D gene: -
J gene: TRBJ2-2
CDR3 DNA: TGTGCCACCAGTGGGGGCAGATACACCGGGGAGCTGTTTTTT
CDR3 protein: CATSGGRYTGELFF

V gene: TRBV20-1
clone size: -
D gene: -
J gene: TRBJ2-3
CDR3 DNA: TGCAGTGCTAGTTTTGGGGGCAGGGACGGTCTGGATACGCAGTATTTT
CDR3 protein: CSASFGGRDGLDTQYF